This entry lists 20 T cell receptor beta chains sequenced from one sample in a study of blood T cell repertoires in COVID-19. Assay used: immunoSEQ multiplex PCR; TCRdb lists only in-frame clones, some missing. The sample has around 300,000 clones; about 87% are singletons. The sample taken for sequencing was peripheral blood. The receptors originated from a woman under 40 with COVID-19, enrolled during active disease.

V and J are TRBV27 and TRBJ1-1; the match to TRBD1 covers 9 bases. Germline V gives CDR1 MNHEY, CDR2 SMNVEV (reference sequence). V dropped 4 bases and J dropped 5; count of bases not matched to a gene: 8. The CDR3 consists of 15 residues. DNA of the CDR3: TGTGCCAGCAGTTCACAAAACAGGGGGCGGACTGAAGCTTTCTTT. Translating it yields CASSSQNRGRTEAFF.

The chain recombines TRBV29-1 with TRBJ2-6; 12 bases agree with TRBD1. This CDR3 is 18 amino acids long. Germline V gene data show CDR1 as SQVTM and CDR2 as ANQGSEA. The junction had 10 bases not matched to a gene; V was cut back by 4 bases and J by 3 bases. CDR3 sequence (DNA): TGCAGCGTTGCCCCACCGGGACAGGGGGCTAGTGGGGCCAACGTCCTGACTTTC. Amino acid sequence: CSVAPPGQGASGANVLTF.

The rearrangement uses TRBV30 and TRBJ2-7, with 8 nucleotides matching TRBD1. The CDR3 runs to 14 residues. CDR1 and CDR2 (germline): GTSNPN, SVGIG (reference sequence). V trimming: 0 bases; J trimming: 3 bases; junction bases outside the gene matches: 4. The CDR3 DNA is TGTGCCTGGAGTGTACAGGGGGAAGTCTACGAGCAGTACTTC. This sequence encodes CAWSVQGEVYEQYF.

V is TRBV28 and J is TRBJ2-3; D is unclear. This CDR3 spans 14 amino acids. The V gene lost 3 bases and the J gene lost 2 bases, with 9 bases spanning the gap. Germline V CDR1 and CDR2: MDHEN, SYDVKM. The chain's CDR3 is CASSLVLDTDTQYF. The CDR3 coding sequence is TGTGCCAGCAGTTTGGTCTTAGACACAGATACGCAGTATTTT.

The chain recombines TRBV2 with TRBJ2-3; TRBD1 matches at 7 bases. Germline loops: CDR1 SNHLY, CDR2 FYNNEI. Trimming at V came to 6 bases and at J to 0 bases, leaving 6 bases not matched to a gene. The CDR3 sequence is 15 residues long. The CDR3 region has the DNA TGTGCCAGCAGACCAACAGGGGTGAGCACAGATACGCAGTATTTT. Its translation: CASRPTGVSTDTQYF.

J is TRBJ2-1 and V is TRBV5-1; TRBD2 matches at 15 bases. The CDR3 totals 16 residues. Trimming took 4 bases from V and 7 from J; bases not matched to a gene: 6. CDR1 and CDR2 (germline): SGHRS, YFSETQ. CDR3: CASSPGLAGGQNEQFF. CDR3 DNA sequence: TGCGCCAGCAGCCCTGGACTAGCGGGGGGGCAGAATGAGCAGTTCTTC.

This chain uses TRBV24-1 with TRBJ2-1; D may be TRBD1 (6 bases). The germline V gene has CDR1 KGHDR and CDR2 SFDVKD. The CDR3 loop spans 18 amino acids. Trimming left V 2 bases short and J 2 bases short, with 18 bases between. The CDR3 coding sequence is TGTGCCACCAGTGATTCGGGGCCAGACAGGTATGCCTACAATGAGCAGTTCTTC. Protein product: CATSDSGPDRYAYNEQFF.

The V and J genes are TRBV10-2 and TRBJ2-1, with TRBD2 identical over 14 bases. Germline V gives CDR1 WSHSY, CDR2 SAAADI. The CDR3 contains 15 residues. Trimming took 7 bases from V and 8 from J; bases not matched to a gene: 7. The DNA of the CDR3 is TGCGCCAGCATTGGACTAGCGGGGGGCCACTATGAGCAGTTCTTC. Amino acids: CASIGLAGGHYEQFF.

The CDR3 DNA follows: TGCGCCAGCAGCCTGCTTGGGGGGTCCTACGAGCAGTACTTC. Encoded protein: CASSLLGGSYEQYF. The chain carries TRBV5-1 and TRBJ2-7; weak D call: TRBD2 (6 bases). The germline V and J ends were trimmed by 4 bases and 1 base, with 12 bases remaining between them. Germline V lookup: CDR1 SGHRS, CDR2 YFSETQ. CDR3 length: 14 residues.

The genes are TRBV5-4 and TRBJ1-1, with 8 bases that match TRBD1. This CDR3 has 12 amino acids. Unmatched junction bases numbered 5, after V lost 10 bases and J lost 3 bases. From germline, CDR1 is SGHNT and CDR2 YYREEE (reference sequence). The CDR3 is CAGKTGDTEAFF. DNA for the CDR3: TGTGCCGGTAAGACAGGGGACACTGAAGCTTTCTTT.

The rearrangement links TRBV5-6 to TRBJ2-6; D may be TRBD2 (5 bases). Per germline, CDR1 SGHDT and CDR2 YYEEEE. The CDR3 length is 16 residues. Trimming cost V 1 base and J 1 base, with 9 bases left between them. This chain's CDR3 is CASSLFSGSGANVLTF. The CDR3 coding sequence is TGTGCCAGCAGCTTGTTCTCGGGGTCTGGGGCCAACGTCCTGACTTTC.

The rearrangement uses TRBV5-1 and TRBJ1-1, with D tentatively TRBD1 (5 bases). V dropped 3 bases and J dropped 1 base, with 10 bases sitting between them. The CDR3 runs 14 residues. CDR1 and CDR2 from the germline V gene are SGHRS and YFSETQ. CDR3 region: CASSWGDGNTEAFF. The CDR3 region has the DNA TGCGCCAGCAGCTGGGGGGACGGGAACACTGAAGCTTTCTTT.

The CDR3 sequence: CAYGTSGTGELFF. The CDR3 DNA follows: TGTGCCTACGGGACTAGCGGCACCGGGGAGCTGTTTTTT. V gene TRBV3-1 (or the pseudogene TRBV3-2) combines with J gene TRBJ2-2; 11 bases line up with TRBD2. CDR3 length: 13 residues. The germline V gene encodes CDR1 LGHDT and CDR2 YNNKEL (reference sequence). With V trimmed by 11 bases and J by 4 bases, 3 bases remained unmatched.

This sequence joins TRBV7-2 and TRBJ2-1; D possibly corresponds to TRBD2 (5 bases). Trimming took off 2 bases at V and 0 bases at J, with 11 bases between the two ends. The germline V gene has CDR1 SGHTA and CDR2 FQGNSA. CDR3 length equals 16 residues. The CDR3: CASSLTPTSSYNEQFF. In DNA, the CDR3 is TGTGCCAGCAGCTTAACACCTACTAGCTCCTACAATGAGCAGTTCTTC.

This clone has at least ten counts. The V gene is TRBV24-1, the J gene TRBJ2-2; possible D gene TRBD2, 5 bases. Per germline, CDR1 KGHDR and CDR2 SFDVKD. CDR3 length: 15 residues. V shed 2 bases and J shed 5 bases, with 11 bases lying between them. This CDR3 reads CATSDSSRETGELFF. The CDR3 DNA reads TGTGCCACCAGTGATTCCTCGAGGGAAACCGGGGAGCTGTTTTTT.

The chain uses TRBV15 and TRBJ2-5, with TRBD2 matching over 11 bases. V dropped 1 base and J dropped 0; count of bases not matched to a gene: 4. In germline, CDR1 is LNHNV, CDR2 YYDKDF (reference sequence). The CDR3 runs 17 residues. The CDR3 protein is CATSRGQLAGDQETQYF. Written as DNA, the CDR3 is TGTGCCACCAGCAGAGGTCAACTAGCGGGGGACCAAGAGACCCAGTACTTC.

This clone showed up just once. The chain recombines TRBV5-1 with TRBJ2-1, with TRBD1 as a possible D gene (6 bases). This CDR3 is built from 15 residues. The V gene's germline CDR1 is SGHRS and CDR2 YFSETQ. The V end lost 0 bases, the J end lost 2 bases, and 9 bases lay between the germline ends. The CDR3 nucleotides read TGCGCCAGCAGCTTGGGGACAGCCGCCTACAATGAGCAGTTCTTC. Its translation: CASSLGTAAYNEQFF.

In the case of this clone: Distinct nucleotide sequences in the sample also encode this CDR3. The V gene is TRBV19, the J gene TRBJ1-1; unclear D gene. Germline CDR1 is LNHDA and CDR2 is SQIVND (reference sequence). The CDR3 is 11 residues long. Trimming stripped 1 base from V and 6 bases from J, with 3 bases between. The CDR3 sequence: CASSIGAEAFF. CDR3 bases: TGTGCCAGTAGTATAGGCGCTGAAGCTTTCTTT.

The rearrangement joins TRBV6-5 to TRBJ1-1, with D possibly being TRBD1 (6 bases). Trimming pared 6 bases from V and 5 bases from J, leaving 13 bases between. This CDR3 is built from 13 residues. The germline CDR1 and CDR2 sequences are MNHEY and SVGAGI. The DNA for the CDR3 is TGTGCCAGCAGACGAAACAGGGAAACTGAAGCTTTCTTT. Protein sequence: CASRRNRETEAFF.

The CDR3 here is CASSLGPGIGAFF. The CDR3 DNA sequence: TGTGCCAGCAGCTTAGGACCGGGGATTGGGGCTTTCTTT. The chain couples TRBV11-2 to TRBJ1-1; D not resolved. The length of the CDR3 is 13 residues. Germline CDR1 SGHAT, CDR2 FQNNGV. V was cut by 1 base and J by 11 bases, with 14 bases left in between.